This is a list of T cell receptor beta chains from one sample in a study of blood T cells in healthy people across ages. TCRdb re-analysed the 5' RACE reads in MiXCR, keeping a single row per CDR3 protein. This table holds 650,000 to 800,000 distinct CDR3 sequences, around 45% found once. Sequenced: blood. The receptors originated from a man between 60 and 75 years old in good health. Both conserved end residues are part of each CDR3. Expanded clones are given a class, and other clones once, few, many or no size at all.

V: TRBV6-1; J: TRBJ2-1; size: few; CDR3: CASRKDVYNEQFF
V: TRBV7-9; J: TRBJ2-5; size: few; CDR3: CASSRRDRGLQETQYF
V: TRBV6-2/TRBV6-3; J: TRBJ2-3; size: -; CDR3: CASGSAPDTQYF
V: TRBV5-6; J: TRBJ2-6; size: -; CDR3: CASSSGFSGANVLTF
V: TRBV20-1; J: TRBJ2-7; size: -; CDR3: CSAQSVRAPVGEQYF
V: TRBV6-2/TRBV6-3; J: TRBJ2-1; size: -; CDR3: CASSLNGEQFF
V: TRBV20-1; J: TRBJ2-4; size: few; CDR3: CSAVDWSKNIQYF
V: TRBV6-2/TRBV6-3; J: TRBJ2-1; size: -; CDR3: CASRWSGGQNEQFF
V: TRBV2; J: TRBJ2-1; size: -; CDR3: CASSEGLYNEQFF
V: TRBV18; J: TRBJ2-3; size: -; CDR3: CASSPPGLAGADTQYF
V: TRBV6-2/TRBV6-3; J: TRBJ2-7; size: -; CDR3: CASSPARMYSYEQYF
V: TRBV6-5; J: TRBJ2-2; size: -; CDR3: CASSSWTFTGELFF
V: TRBV6-2/TRBV6-3; J: TRBJ2-1; size: -; CDR3: CASSRTGSEQFF
V: TRBV3-1; J: TRBJ1-5; size: -; CDR3: CASSRDHSNQPQHF
V: TRBV20-1; J: TRBJ2-1; size: -; CDR3: CSMYRGRNEQFF
V: TRBV4-3; J: TRBJ2-7; size: -; CDR3: CASSQDRGRDHEQYF
V: TRBV7-2; J: TRBJ1-2; size: few; CDR3: CASSLGSGQGYGYTF
V: TRBV3-1; J: TRBJ1-2; size: few; CDR3: CASSQGTGSPRGYTF
V: TRBV6-2/TRBV6-3; J: TRBJ1-2; size: -; CDR3: CASTREDPLLSNYGYTF
V: TRBV18; J: TRBJ1-6; size: few; CDR3: CASSPNRGGNSPLHF
V: TRBV20-1; J: TRBJ1-5; size: -; CDR3: CSATRGALNQPQHF
V: TRBV11-2; J: TRBJ2-1; size: few; CDR3: CASSPHSYNEQFF
V: TRBV5-4; J: TRBJ2-7; size: -; CDR3: CASSPGGAVLYEQYF
V: TRBV15; J: TRBJ1-2; size: -; CDR3: CATSRDLLVDANYGYTF
V: TRBV7-9; J: TRBJ1-1; size: -; CDR3: CASTLGGLNTEAFF
V: TRBV9; J: TRBJ1-4; size: few; CDR3: CASSAFYGGANEKLFF
V: TRBV7-9; J: TRBJ2-7; size: once; CDR3: CASSEGQRPLRRYF
V: TRBV20-1; J: TRBJ2-5; size: -; CDR3: CSARFGNEETQYF
V: TRBV7-2; J: TRBJ2-2; size: -; CDR3: CASRKSRRGPNTGELFF
V: TRBV14; J: TRBJ2-3; size: few; CDR3: CASSQADLNTQYF
V: TRBV27; J: TRBJ1-2; size: -; CDR3: CAVQSVGGYTF
V: TRBV10-1; J: TRBJ1-6; size: many; CDR3: CASSEEGDDAAPTGDSPLHF
V: TRBV7-2; J: TRBJ2-5; size: few; CDR3: CASSLVGGYETQYF
V: TRBV4-1; J: TRBJ2-2; size: -; CDR3: CASSQAPGQGAGELFF
V: TRBV29-1; J: TRBJ2-5; size: -; CDR3: CSVVASQETQYF
V: TRBV7-9; J: TRBJ2-5; size: few; CDR3: CASSLEGSRETQYF
V: TRBV7-2; J: TRBJ2-7; size: few; CDR3: CASSLIREQYF
V: TRBV20-1; J: TRBJ1-5; size: -; CDR3: CSAVDPPTQHF
V: TRBV4-3; J: TRBJ2-1; size: -; CDR3: CASSRSSGTFNEQFF
V: TRBV20-1; J: TRBJ2-5; size: few; CDR3: CSARDLYSGQQETQYF
V: TRBV27; J: TRBJ2-7; size: -; CDR3: CASSLSYDSSYEQYF
V: TRBV6-2/TRBV6-3; J: -; size: -; CDR3: CASSTWGVSYNEQYF
V: TRBV12-3/TRBV12-4; J: TRBJ1-4; size: few; CDR3: CASSLRESGKLFF
V: TRBV4-3; J: -; size: once; CDR3: CASSQEVVRYEQYF
V: TRBV6-5; J: TRBJ2-7; size: -; CDR3: CASTETGGNEQYF
V: TRBV12-3/TRBV12-4; J: TRBJ2-7; size: -; CDR3: CASAAETYEQYF
V: TRBV5-7; J: TRBJ1-1; size: -; CDR3: CASSSKTDPNTEAFF
V: TRBV20-1; J: TRBJ2-1; size: -; CDR3: CSARDLDSGTGAYNEQFF
V: TRBV5-1; J: TRBJ1-5; size: -; CDR3: CASSSMPGSNQPRHF
V: TRBV20-1; J: TRBJ2-3; size: -; CDR3: CSARDPGRSADTQYF
V: TRBV20-1; J: TRBJ2-4; size: few; CDR3: CSARDQGPGALNLAKNIQYF
V: TRBV27; J: -; size: -; CDR3: CASSSFSGDEQYF
V: TRBV9; J: TRBJ2-6; size: few; CDR3: CASSVAGHPDRGAGANVLTF
V: TRBV2; J: TRBJ2-7; size: -; CDR3: CASSENSPAGEAYEQYF
V: TRBV6-2/TRBV6-3; J: TRBJ2-7; size: -; CDR3: CASWRGGEQYF
V: TRBV29-1; J: TRBJ2-2; size: -; CDR3: CSVGRVTGVPARGGELFF
V: TRBV4-2; J: TRBJ1-5; size: -; CDR3: CAGSPSGESGNQPQHF
V: TRBV18; J: TRBJ2-7; size: -; CDR3: CASSHRDSLSYEQYF
V: TRBV12-3/TRBV12-4; J: TRBJ1-6; size: few; CDR3: CASSLEGWNSPLHF